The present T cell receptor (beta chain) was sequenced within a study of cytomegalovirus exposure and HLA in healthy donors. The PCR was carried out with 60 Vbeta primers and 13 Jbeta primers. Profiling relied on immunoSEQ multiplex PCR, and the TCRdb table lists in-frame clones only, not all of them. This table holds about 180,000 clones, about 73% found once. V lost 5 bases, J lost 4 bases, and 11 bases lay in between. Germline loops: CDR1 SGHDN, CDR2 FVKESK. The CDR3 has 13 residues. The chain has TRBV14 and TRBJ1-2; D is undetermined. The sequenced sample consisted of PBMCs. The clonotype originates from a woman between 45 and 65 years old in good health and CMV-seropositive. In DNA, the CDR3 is TGTGCCAGCAGCGCGCAAAAAGCCTATGGCTACACCTTC. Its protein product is CASSAQKAYGYTF.